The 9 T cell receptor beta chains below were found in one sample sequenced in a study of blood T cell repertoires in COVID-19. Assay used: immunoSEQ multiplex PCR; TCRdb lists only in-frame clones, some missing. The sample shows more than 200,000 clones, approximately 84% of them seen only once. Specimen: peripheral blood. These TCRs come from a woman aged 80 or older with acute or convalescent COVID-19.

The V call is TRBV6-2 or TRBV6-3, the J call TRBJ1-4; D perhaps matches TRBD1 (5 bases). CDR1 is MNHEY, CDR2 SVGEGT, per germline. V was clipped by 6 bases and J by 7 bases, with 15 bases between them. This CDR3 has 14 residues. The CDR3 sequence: CASRYGGGGEKLFF. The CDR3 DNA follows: TGTGCCAGCAGGTACGGGGGAGGTGGTGAAAAACTGTTTTTT.

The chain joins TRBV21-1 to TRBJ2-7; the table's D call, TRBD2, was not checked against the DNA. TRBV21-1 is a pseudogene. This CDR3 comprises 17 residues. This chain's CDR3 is CASSKEASGSVSYEQYF. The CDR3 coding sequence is TGTGCCAGCAGCAAAGAGGCTAGCGGGAGCGTAAGTTACGAGCAGTACTTC.

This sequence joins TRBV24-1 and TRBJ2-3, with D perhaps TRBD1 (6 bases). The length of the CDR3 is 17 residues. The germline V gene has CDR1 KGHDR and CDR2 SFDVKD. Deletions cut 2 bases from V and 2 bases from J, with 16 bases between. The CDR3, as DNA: TGTGCCACCAGTGATTCAGGACAGCGCCCCTCCACAGATACGCAGTATTTT. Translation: CATSDSGQRPSTDTQYF.

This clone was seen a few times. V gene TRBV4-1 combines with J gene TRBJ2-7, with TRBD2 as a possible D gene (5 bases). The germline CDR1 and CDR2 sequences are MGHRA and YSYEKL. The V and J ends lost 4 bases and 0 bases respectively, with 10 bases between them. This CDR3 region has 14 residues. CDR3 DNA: TGCGCCAGCAGCCTCAGCGGAAACTCCTACGAGCAGTACTTC. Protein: CASSLSGNSYEQYF.

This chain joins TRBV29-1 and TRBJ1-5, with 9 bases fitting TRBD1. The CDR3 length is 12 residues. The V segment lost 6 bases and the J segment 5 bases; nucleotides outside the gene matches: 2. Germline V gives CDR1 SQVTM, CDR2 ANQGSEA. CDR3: CSVRQGDQPQHF. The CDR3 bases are TGCAGCGTCAGACAGGGGGATCAGCCCCAGCATTTT.

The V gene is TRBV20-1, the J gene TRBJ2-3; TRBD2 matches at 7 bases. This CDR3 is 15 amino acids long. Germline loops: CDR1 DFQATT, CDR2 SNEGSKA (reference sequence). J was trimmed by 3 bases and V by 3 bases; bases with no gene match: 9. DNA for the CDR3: TGCAGTGCTAGTCGGGACTATGGGGCGACAGATACGCAGTATTTT. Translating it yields CSASRDYGATDTQYF.

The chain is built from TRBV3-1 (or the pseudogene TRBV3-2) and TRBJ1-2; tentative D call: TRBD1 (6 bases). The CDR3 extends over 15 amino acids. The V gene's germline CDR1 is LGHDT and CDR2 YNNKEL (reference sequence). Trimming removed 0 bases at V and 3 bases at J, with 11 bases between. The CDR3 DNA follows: TGTGCCAGCAGCCAAGATGTCGGGACACACTATGGCTACACCTTC. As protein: CASSQDVGTHYGYTF.

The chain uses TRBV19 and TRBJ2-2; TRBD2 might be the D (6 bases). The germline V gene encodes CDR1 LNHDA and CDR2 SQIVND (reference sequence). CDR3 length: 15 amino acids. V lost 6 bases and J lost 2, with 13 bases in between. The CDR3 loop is CASRYGSLNTGELFF. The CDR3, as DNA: TGTGCCAGTAGATACGGGAGTCTTAACACCGGGGAGCTGTTTTTT.

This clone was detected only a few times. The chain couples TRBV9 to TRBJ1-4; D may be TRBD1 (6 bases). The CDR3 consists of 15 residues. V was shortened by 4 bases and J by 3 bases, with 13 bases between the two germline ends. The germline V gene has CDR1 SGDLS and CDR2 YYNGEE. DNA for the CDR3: TGTGCCAGCAGCTTCGACCCAGGGGCTAATGAAAAACTGTTTTTT. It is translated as CASSFDPGANEKLFF.